This T cell receptor beta chain emerged from a study of T cells after yellow fever vaccination. Study as a whole: SMART-Seq v4 Ultra Low Input served to prepare low-cell-number fractions. Study findings and constraints: The study re-detected most primary-vaccination clones after the booster (under 97% CD4, roughly 91% CD8). Abundant contaminating clonotypes from the bulk population could appear in FACS-sorted repertoires.

Germline values: CDR1 SQVTM, CDR2 ANQGSEA. CDR3 length equals 14 residues. The ends lost 3 bases at V and 3 bases at J; junction bases unmatched: 4. A process of 5'RACE template switching, which added a universal primer site and UMIs, was used to make TCR cDNA. TCRdb independently ran MiXCR on the 5' RACE reads; one entry per CDR3 protein. The table includes about 630,000 distinct CDR3 sequences, roughly 12% detected once. Remarks on this clonotype: Antigen: not known.

The clonotype was recovered from a man under 40 who received the YFV17D yellow fever vaccine. Sequences were derived from PBMCs, sampled on the day of the yellow fever booster vaccination. V usage is TRBV29-1 and J usage is TRBJ2-1, with 8 bases matching TRBD1. In DNA, the CDR3 is TGCAGCGTTGAGATTGGACAGGGCTACAATGAGCAGTTCTTC. Translated, it gives CSVEIGQGYNEQFF.